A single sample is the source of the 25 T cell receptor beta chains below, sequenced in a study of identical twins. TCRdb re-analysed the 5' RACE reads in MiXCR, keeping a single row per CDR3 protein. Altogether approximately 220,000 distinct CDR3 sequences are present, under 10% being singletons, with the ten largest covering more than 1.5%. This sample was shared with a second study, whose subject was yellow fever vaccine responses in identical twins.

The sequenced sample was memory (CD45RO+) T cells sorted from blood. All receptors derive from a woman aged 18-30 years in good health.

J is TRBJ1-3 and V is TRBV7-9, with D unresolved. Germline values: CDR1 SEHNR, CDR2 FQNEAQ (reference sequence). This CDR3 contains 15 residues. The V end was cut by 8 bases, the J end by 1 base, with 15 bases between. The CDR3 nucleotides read TGTGCCAGCGCATTTACAGATCTTTCTGGAAACACCATATATTTT. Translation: CASAFTDLSGNTIYF.

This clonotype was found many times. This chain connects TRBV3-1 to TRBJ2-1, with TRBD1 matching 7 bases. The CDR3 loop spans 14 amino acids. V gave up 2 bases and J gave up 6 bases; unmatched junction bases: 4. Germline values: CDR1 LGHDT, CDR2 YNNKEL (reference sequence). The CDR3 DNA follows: TGTGCCAGCAGCCAACCTCCAGGGGGCAATGAGCAGTTCTTC. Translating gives CASSQPPGGNEQFF.

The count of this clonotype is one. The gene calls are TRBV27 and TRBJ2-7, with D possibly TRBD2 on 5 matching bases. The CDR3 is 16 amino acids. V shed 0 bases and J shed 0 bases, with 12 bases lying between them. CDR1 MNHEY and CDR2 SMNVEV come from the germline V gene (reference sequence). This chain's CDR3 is CASSLSGLALSYEQYF. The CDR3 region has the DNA TGTGCCAGCAGTTTATCAGGGCTAGCCCTCTCCTACGAGCAGTACTTC.

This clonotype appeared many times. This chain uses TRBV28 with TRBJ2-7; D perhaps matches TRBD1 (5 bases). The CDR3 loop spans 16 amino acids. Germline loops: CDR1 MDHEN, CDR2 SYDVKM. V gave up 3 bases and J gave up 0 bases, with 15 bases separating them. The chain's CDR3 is CASSLGVTGLSYEQYF. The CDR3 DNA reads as TGTGCCAGCAGTTTGGGTGTTACAGGCCTCTCCTACGAGCAGTACTTC.

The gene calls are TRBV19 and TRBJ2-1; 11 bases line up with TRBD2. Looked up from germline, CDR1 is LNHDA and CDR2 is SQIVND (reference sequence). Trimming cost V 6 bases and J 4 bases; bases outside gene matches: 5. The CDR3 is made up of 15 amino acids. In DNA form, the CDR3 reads TGTGCCAGTAGGACGACTAGCGGGACGTACAATGAGCAGTTCTTC. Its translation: CASRTTSGTYNEQFF.

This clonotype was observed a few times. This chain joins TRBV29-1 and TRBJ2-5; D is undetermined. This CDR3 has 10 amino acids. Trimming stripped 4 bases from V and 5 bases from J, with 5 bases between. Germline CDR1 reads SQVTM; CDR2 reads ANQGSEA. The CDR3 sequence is CSVAVETQYF. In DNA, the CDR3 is TGCAGCGTTGCTGTGGAGACCCAGTACTTC.

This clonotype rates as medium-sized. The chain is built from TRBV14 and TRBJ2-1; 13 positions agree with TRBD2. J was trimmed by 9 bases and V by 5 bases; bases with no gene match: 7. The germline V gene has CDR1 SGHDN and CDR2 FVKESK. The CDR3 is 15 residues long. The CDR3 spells CASSKATSGRTEQFF. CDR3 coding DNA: TGTGCCAGCAGCAAAGCGACTAGCGGGAGGACTGAGCAGTTCTTC.

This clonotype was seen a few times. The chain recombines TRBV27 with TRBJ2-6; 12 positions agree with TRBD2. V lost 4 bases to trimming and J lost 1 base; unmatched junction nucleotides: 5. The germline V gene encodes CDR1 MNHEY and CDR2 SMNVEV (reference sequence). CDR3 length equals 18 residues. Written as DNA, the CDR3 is TGTGCCAGCAGTTCTGGACTAGCGGGATTTTCTGGGGCCAACGTCCTGACTTTC. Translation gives CASSSGLAGFSGANVLTF.

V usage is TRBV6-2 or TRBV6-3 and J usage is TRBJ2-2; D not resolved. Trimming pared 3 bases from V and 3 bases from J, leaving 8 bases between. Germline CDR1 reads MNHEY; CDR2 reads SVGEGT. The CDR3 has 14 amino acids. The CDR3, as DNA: TGTGCCAGCAGTTATCAGGCAGACACCGGGGAGCTGTTTTTT. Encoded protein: CASSYQADTGELFF.

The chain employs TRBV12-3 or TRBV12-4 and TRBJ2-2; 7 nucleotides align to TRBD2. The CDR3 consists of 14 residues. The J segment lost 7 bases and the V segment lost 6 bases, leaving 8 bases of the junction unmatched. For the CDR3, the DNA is TGTGCCAGCAGAGGCGGGAGTGACGTCGGGGAGCTGTTTTTT. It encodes CASRGGSDVGELFF.

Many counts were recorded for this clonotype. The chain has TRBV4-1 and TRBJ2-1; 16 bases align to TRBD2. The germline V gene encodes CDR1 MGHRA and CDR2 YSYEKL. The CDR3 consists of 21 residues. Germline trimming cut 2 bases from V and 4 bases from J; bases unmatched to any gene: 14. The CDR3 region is CASSQYPTGLAGGPEYNEQFF. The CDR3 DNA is TGCGCCAGCAGCCAATACCCCACGGGACTAGCGGGAGGGCCGGAGTACAATGAGCAGTTCTTC.

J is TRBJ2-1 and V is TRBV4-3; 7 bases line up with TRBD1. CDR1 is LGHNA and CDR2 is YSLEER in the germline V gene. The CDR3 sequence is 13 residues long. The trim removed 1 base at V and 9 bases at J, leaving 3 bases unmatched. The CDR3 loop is CASSQVQGFEQFF. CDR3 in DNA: TGCGCCAGCAGCCAAGTACAGGGGTTTGAGCAGTTCTTC.

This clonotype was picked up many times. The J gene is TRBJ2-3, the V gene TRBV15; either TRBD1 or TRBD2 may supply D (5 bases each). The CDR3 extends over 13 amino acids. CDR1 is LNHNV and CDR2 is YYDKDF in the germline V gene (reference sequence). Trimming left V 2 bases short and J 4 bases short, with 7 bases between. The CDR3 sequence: CATSRRGADTQYF. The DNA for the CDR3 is TGTGCCACCAGCAGAAGAGGGGCAGATACGCAGTATTTT.

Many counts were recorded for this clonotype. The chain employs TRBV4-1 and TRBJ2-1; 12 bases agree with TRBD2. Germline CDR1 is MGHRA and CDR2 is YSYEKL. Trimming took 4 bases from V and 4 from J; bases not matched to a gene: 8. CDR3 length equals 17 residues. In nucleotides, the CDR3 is TGCGCCAGCAGCCGGGGAGGACTAGCGGGATTATACAATGAGCAGTTCTTC. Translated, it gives CASSRGGLAGLYNEQFF.

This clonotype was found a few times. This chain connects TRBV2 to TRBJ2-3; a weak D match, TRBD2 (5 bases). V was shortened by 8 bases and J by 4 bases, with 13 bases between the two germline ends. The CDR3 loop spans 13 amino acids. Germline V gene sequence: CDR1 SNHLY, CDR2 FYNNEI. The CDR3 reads CASFSSEADTQYF. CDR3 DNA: TGTGCCAGCTTTAGTAGCGAAGCAGATACGCAGTATTTT.

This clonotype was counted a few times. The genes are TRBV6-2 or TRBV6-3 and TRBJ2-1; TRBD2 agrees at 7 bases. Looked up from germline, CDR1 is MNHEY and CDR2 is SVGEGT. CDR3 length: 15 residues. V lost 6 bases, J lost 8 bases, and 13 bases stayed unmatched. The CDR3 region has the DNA TGTGCCAGCAGAACTAGCGTCCTTCTCAGGGATGAGCAGTTCTTC. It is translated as CASRTSVLLRDEQFF.

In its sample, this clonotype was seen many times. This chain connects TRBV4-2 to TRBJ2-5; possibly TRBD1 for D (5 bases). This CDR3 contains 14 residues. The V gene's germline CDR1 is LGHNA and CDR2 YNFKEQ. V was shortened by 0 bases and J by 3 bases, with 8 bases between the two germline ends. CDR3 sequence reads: CASSQDRDEETQYF. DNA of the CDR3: TGTGCCAGCAGCCAAGACAGGGATGAAGAGACCCAGTACTTC.

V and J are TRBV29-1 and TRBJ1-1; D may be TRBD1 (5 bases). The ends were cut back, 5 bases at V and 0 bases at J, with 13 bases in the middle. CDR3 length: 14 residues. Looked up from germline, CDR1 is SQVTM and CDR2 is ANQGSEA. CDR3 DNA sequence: TGCAGCGTTCCTAGACAGTCCATGAACACTGAAGCTTTCTTT. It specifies CSVPRQSMNTEAFF.

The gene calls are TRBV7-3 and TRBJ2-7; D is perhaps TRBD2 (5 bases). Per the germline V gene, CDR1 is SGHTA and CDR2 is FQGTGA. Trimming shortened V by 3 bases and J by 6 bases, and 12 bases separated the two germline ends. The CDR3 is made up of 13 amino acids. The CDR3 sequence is CASSFDGVGEQYF. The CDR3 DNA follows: TGTGCCAGCAGCTTCGACGGGGTCGGCGAGCAGTACTTC.

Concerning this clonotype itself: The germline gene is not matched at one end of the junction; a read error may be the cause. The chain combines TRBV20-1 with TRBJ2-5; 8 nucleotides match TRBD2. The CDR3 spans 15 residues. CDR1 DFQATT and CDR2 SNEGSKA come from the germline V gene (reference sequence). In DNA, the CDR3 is TGCTGTGCTAGAGCCTTCGGCGGGGGGTTAGAGACCCAGTACTTC. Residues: CCARAFGGGLETQYF.

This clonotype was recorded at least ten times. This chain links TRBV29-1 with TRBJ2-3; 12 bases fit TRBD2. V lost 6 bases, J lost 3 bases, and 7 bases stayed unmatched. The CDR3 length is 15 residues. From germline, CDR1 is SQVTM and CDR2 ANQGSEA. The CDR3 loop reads CSVLGGLAGTDTQYF. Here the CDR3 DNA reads TGCAGCGTCCTAGGGGGACTAGCGGGTACAGATACGCAGTATTTT.

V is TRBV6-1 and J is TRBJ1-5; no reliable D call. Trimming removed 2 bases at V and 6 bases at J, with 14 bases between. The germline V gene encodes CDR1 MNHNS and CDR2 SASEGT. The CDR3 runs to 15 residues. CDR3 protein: CASSETFEGGQPQHF. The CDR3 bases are TGTGCCAGCAGTGAAACTTTCGAGGGAGGTCAGCCCCAGCATTTT.

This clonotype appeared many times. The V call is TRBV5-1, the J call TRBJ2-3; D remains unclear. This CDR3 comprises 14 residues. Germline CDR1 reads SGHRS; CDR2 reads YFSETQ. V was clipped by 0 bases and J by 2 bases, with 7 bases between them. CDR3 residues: CASSLDQNTDTQYF. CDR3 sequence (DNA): TGCGCCAGCAGCTTGGACCAGAACACAGATACGCAGTATTTT. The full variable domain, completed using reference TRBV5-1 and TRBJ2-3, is KAGVTQTPRYLIKTRGQQVTLSCSPISGHRSVSWYQQTPGQGLQFLFEYFSETQRNKGNFPGRFSGRQFSNSRSEMNVSTLELGDSALYLCASSLDQNTDTQYFGPGTRLTVL.

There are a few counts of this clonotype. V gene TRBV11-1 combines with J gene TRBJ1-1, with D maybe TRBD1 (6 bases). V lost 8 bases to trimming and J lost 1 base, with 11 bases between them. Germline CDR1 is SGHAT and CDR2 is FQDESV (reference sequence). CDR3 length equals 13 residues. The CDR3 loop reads CASGDTQNTEAFF. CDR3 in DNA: TGTGCCAGCGGGGACACGCAGAACACTGAAGCTTTCTTT.

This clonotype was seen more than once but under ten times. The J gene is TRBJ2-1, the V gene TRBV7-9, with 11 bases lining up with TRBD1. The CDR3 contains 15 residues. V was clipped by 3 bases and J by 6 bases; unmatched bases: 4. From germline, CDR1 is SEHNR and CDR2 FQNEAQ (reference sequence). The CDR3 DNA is TGTGCCAGCAGCTTCGCCGGACAGGGGGCCAATGAGCAGTTCTTC. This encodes CASSFAGQGANEQFF.